This T cell receptor (beta chain) came from a study of blood T cells in healthy people across ages. The CDR3 runs 15 residues. V dropped 2 bases and J dropped 10; count of bases not matched to a gene: 8. CDR1 and CDR2 from the germline V gene are MNHEY and SVGAGI. With a J-beta primer mix and a sample-barcoded 5' primer, a second PCR ran about 7 to 12 cycles. One entry per CDR3 protein, called by TCRdb with MiXCR from the 5' RACE reads. The repertoire holds some 750,000 distinct CDR3 sequences, approximately 21% seen once, with around a fifth in the top ten. The source of this sequence is a man in his 70s in good health. Sequenced sample: blood. J is TRBJ1-4 and V is TRBV6-5; TRBD1 agrees at 9 bases. In DNA, the CDR3 is TGTGCCAGCAGTTACGCGGGACAGGGCGTTGGAAAACTGTTTTTT. Its protein product is CASSYAGQGVGKLFF.